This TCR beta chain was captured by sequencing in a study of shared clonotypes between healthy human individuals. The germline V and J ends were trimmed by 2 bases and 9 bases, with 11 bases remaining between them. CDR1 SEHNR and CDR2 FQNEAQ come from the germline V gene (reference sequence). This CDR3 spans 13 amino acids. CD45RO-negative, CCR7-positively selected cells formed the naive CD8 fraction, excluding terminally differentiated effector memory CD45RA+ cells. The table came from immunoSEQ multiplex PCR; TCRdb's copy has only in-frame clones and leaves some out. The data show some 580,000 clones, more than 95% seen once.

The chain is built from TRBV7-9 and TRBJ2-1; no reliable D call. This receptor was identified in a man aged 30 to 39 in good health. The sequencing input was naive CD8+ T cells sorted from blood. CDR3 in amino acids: CASSLQESPEQFF. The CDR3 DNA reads TGTGCCAGCAGCTTACAGGAATCCCCTGAGCAGTTCTTC.